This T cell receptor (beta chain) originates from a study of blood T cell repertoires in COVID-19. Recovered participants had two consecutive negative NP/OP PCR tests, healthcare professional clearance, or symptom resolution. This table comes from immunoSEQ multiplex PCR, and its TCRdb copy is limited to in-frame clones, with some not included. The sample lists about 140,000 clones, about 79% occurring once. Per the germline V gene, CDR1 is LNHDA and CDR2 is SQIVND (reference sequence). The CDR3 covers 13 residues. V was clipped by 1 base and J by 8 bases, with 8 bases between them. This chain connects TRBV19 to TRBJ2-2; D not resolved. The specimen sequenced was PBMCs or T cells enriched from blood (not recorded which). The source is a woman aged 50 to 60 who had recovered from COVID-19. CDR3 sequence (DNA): TGTGCCAGTAGTATAGGAGCCGAGGGGGAGCTGTTTTTT. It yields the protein CASSIGAEGELFF.